This T cell receptor (beta chain) was identified in a study of post-analysis software for immune sequencing data. Study overall: Recorded disease courses covered relapsing-remitting, secondary progressive and progressive-relapsing multiple sclerosis. Some patients had no subtype annotation. General study points: Normalized Chao1 diversity was significantly reduced in patients versus controls. Included in a set of a handful of TRBV segments more frequent in patients than controls were TRBV5-6, TRBV5-1 and TRBV20-1. Batch-mates among the samples co-clustered strongly by F measure.

TCR beta cDNA libraries included unique molecular identifiers. With about 1 to 11 million T cells as the source, some 500,000 cDNA molecules resulted. A single record per CDR3 protein comes from TCRdb applying MiXCR to the PCR reads. The sample shows about 460,000 distinct CDR3 sequences, less than 45% of them seen only once. The CDR3 has 14 residues. Trimming removed 2 bases at V and 4 bases at J, with 9 bases between. A few counts support this clonotype. Its antigen remains unidentified. J is TRBJ1-5 and V is TRBV12-3 or TRBV12-4; D call uncertain. This TCR was recovered from a girl aged 10 to 17 with multiple sclerosis. Sequencing was carried out using blood. The CDR3, as DNA: TGTGCCAGCAGTTTAAATCCGGGGAATCAGCCCCAGCATTTT. The encoded protein is CASSLNPGNQPQHF.